Listed below are T cell receptor beta chains from one sample, sequenced in a study of blood T cell repertoires in COVID-19. Using immunoSEQ multiplex PCR, the repertoire was profiled, and TCRdb retains in-frame clones only, with some absent. In the table there are some 290,000 clones, 75% to 90% of which are singletons. The specimen sequenced was peripheral blood. All receptors derive from a woman aged 25 to 45 with COVID-19, enrolled during active disease. CDR3s include the opening cysteine and the closing phenylalanine or tryptophan. A D gene is named only where the DNA matches it firmly. A row's size may be missing; if present it is once, few, many or a size class.

j_call	clone_size	v_call	d_call	cdr3_aa	cdr3_nt
TRBJ1-4	-	TRBV10-2	-	CASSDRGMSEKLFF	TGCGCCAGCAGTGATCGGGGGATGAGTGAAAAACTGTTTTTT
TRBJ2-7	-	TRBV7-3	-	CASSIDGNEQYF	TGTGCCAGCAGCATCGACGGGAACGAGCAGTACTTC
TRBJ2-1	-	TRBV5-1	TRBD2	CASSSGPSGHNEQFF	TGCGCCAGCAGCTCTGGGCCTAGCGGTCACAATGAGCAGTTCTTC
TRBJ2-1	-	TRBV28	TRBD2	CASSLRLGLAGADEQFF	TGTGCCAGCAGTTTACGGCTCGGACTAGCGGGAGCGGATGAGCAGTTCTTC
TRBJ1-2	-	TRBV30	TRBD1	CAYRQGPTNYGYTF	TGTGCCTATCGACAGGGCCCCACTAACTATGGCTACACCTTC
TRBJ1-5	-	TRBV2	-	CASSEARGAGQPQHF	TGTGCCAGCAGTGAAGCGCGGGGGGCAGGTCAGCCCCAGCATTTT
TRBJ2-1	-	TRBV10-1	TRBD2	CASSASGGSHNEQFF	TGCGCCAGCAGTGCTTCGGGAGGCTCCCACAATGAGCAGTTCTTC
TRBJ2-4	few	TRBV24-1	TRBD1	CATSESGQRLPGNIQYF	TGTGCCACCAGTGAATCGGGACAGCGGCTGCCAGGAAACATTCAGTACTTC
TRBJ1-5	-	TRBV5-1	TRBD1	CASSALPDRGGQPQHF	TGCGCCAGCAGCGCCCTACCCGACAGGGGCGGACAGCCCCAGCATTTT
TRBJ1-2	-	TRBV10-3	TRBD1	CAIRTGGSYGYTF	TGTGCCATCAGAACAGGGGGCTCCTATGGCTACACCTTC
TRBJ2-7	-	TRBV28	TRBD1	CASSLGRDREYYEQYF	TGTGCCAGCAGTTTAGGCCGGGACAGGGAGTACTACGAGCAGTACTTC
TRBJ1-4	-	TRBV6-6	-	CASSYVAGDEKLFF	TGTGCCAGCAGTTATGTGGCAGGGGACGAAAAACTGTTTTTT
TRBJ1-1	-	TRBV21-1	-	CASKGGKAFF	TGTGCCAGCAAGGGGGGGAAAGCTTTCTTT
TRBJ1-2	-	TRBV12-3/TRBV12-4	TRBD1	CASSNRGSYGYTF	TGTGCCAGCAGCAACAGGGGGAGCTATGGCTACACCTTC
TRBJ2-7	-	TRBV30	TRBD1	CAWNRDRGTYEQYF	TGTGCCTGGAACCGGGACAGGGGCACCTACGAGCAGTACTTC
TRBJ1-5	-	TRBV30	-	CAWSVRGGWQNQPQHF	TGTGCCTGGAGTGTACGGGGAGGGTGGCAAAATCAGCCCCAGCATTTT
TRBJ1-1	-	TRBV19	TRBD1	CASSRGVNTEAFF	TGTGCCAGTAGCAGGGGGGTGAACACTGAAGCTTTCTTT
TRBJ2-4	-	TRBV24-1	TRBD2	CATSEPFLLAGNEETKNIQYF	TGTGCCACCAGCGAACCGTTTCTACTAGCGGGAAATGAGGAGACCAAAAACATTCAGTACTTC
TRBJ1-2	-	TRBV5-1	TRBD1	CASSLAGQDGYTF	TGCGCCAGCAGCTTGGCGGGACAGGATGGCTACACCTTC
TRBJ2-5	-	TRBV11-2	-	CASSLAVGGTQYF	TGTGCCAGCAGCTTAGCCGTGGGAGGGACCCAGTACTTC
TRBJ2-7	-	TRBV6-1	-	CASSDLGGKLSGEQYF	TGTGCCAGCAGTGACCTTGGAGGGAAATTGTCTGGCGAGCAGTACTTC
TRBJ2-7	-	TRBV20-1	-	CSASASATYEQYF	TGCAGTGCTAGTGCTAGCGCTACCTACGAGCAGTACTTC
TRBJ1-5	-	TRBV12-5	TRBD1	CASGTSTGGLNQPQHF	TGTGCTAGTGGAACCTCGACAGGGGGCCTCAATCAGCCCCAGCATTTT
TRBJ2-5	-	TRBV7-8	TRBD2	CASSSGLAGQETQYF	TGTGCCAGCAGCTCGGGACTAGCGGGACAAGAGACCCAGTACTTC
TRBJ2-1	once	TRBV4-1	-	CASSQVELATTQFF	TGCGCCAGCAGCCAAGTGGAACTAGCCACAACACAGTTCTTC
TRBJ2-1	-	TRBV3-1/TRBV3-2	-	CASSQDSGVYNEQFF	TGTGCCAGCAGCCAAGATTCGGGGGTCTACAATGAGCAGTTCTTC
TRBJ2-5	-	TRBV5-1	TRBD1	CASSTWTGVGETQYF	TGCGCCAGCAGCACCTGGACAGGGGTTGGAGAGACCCAGTACTTC
TRBJ1-6	-	TRBV11-2	TRBD1	CASSLGVLSGGAYNSPLHF	TGTGCCAGCAGCTTAGGCGTTCTGTCAGGGGGCGCCTATAATTCACCCCTCCACTTT
TRBJ2-7	few	TRBV28	TRBD2	CASRPREGYYEQYF	TGTGCCAGTCGACCAAGGGAGGGTTACTACGAGCAGTACTTC
TRBJ2-5	-	TRBV11-3	-	CASSPRNQETQYF	TGTGCCAGCAGCCCCAGGAACCAAGAGACCCAGTACTTC
TRBJ2-3	-	TRBV18	TRBD2	CASSPPGEGHTQYF	TGTGCCAGCTCACCACCGGGGGAGGGCCATACGCAGTATTTT
TRBJ2-3	-	TRBV11-3	-	CASSPGGRITSTDTQYF	TGTGCCAGCAGCCCCGGCGGCAGAATAACATCCACAGATACGCAGTATTTT
TRBJ2-1	-	TRBV28	-	CASSEWTSEVYNEQFF	TGTGCCAGCAGTGAATGGACCTCGGAGGTCTACAATGAGCAGTTCTTC
TRBJ2-7	-	TRBV2	TRBD2	CASTRFLAGDYEQYF	TGTGCCAGCACCCGGTTCCTAGCGGGAGACTACGAGCAGTACTTC
TRBJ2-1	-	TRBV2	-	CASSPISSYNEQFF	TGTGCCAGCAGCCCAATCAGCTCCTACAATGAGCAGTTCTTC
TRBJ1-1	-	TRBV5-1	-	CASSSLQGNTEAFF	TGCGCCAGCAGCTCCCTACAGGGGAACACTGAAGCTTTCTTT
TRBJ1-1	-	TRBV5-6	TRBD1	CASSLVTGGTEAFF	TGTGCCAGCAGCTTGGTTACAGGGGGAACTGAAGCTTTCTTT
TRBJ2-5	once	TRBV9	-	CASSPSQGAWTQYF	TGTGCCAGCAGCCCCTCGCAGGGTGCGTGGACCCAGTACTTC
TRBJ1-5	-	TRBV20-1	TRBD1	CSASLRDRASNSNQPQHF	TGCAGTGCTAGTCTTAGGGACAGGGCCTCAAATAGCAATCAGCCCCAGCATTTT
TRBJ2-3	-	TRBV5-1	TRBD2	CASSPLAPSTDTQYF	TGCGCCAGCAGCCCACTAGCGCCTAGCACAGATACGCAGTATTTT
TRBJ1-1	-	TRBV10-3	TRBD1	CAISSDRGRASAAFF	TGTGCCATCAGCTCAGACAGGGGGCGGGCCTCTGCCGCTTTCTTT
TRBJ2-1	few	TRBV4-2	-	CASSQDEVAPYNEQFF	TGTGCCAGCAGCCAAGATGAGGTAGCGCCCTACAATGAGCAGTTCTTC
TRBJ2-7	-	TRBV18	TRBD1	CASSPQTGTGVFEQYF	TGTGCCAGCTCACCTCAAACCGGGACAGGGGTCTTCGAGCAGTACTTC
TRBJ2-7	-	TRBV5-4	TRBD2	CASSGASGRTIYEQYF	TGTGCCAGCAGCGGTGCTAGCGGGCGGACTATCTACGAGCAGTACTTC